This TCR beta chain came from a study of OX40 agonist ivuxolimab in advanced cancers. Looking at the study overall: Every 2 weeks, ivuxolimab was infused into the patients intravenously at between 0.01 and 10 mg/kg. Treatment received earlier with anti-PD-1, anti-PD-L1 or anti-CTLA-4 agents was allowed, and over 30% had some.

Individuals having autoimmune disease history or systemic immunosuppression were not enrolled. Libraries were prepared by immunoSEQ multiplex PCR; TCRdb keeps only in-frame clonotypes and omits some of them. The sample shows roughly 68,000 clones, around 83% of them seen only once. With 7 bases removed from V and 0 bases from J, the gap between germline ends came to 10 bases. The CDR3 is 15 amino acids. Germline V gene lookup returns CDR1 MNHNY and CDR2 SVGAGI (reference sequence). The chain links TRBV6-6 to TRBJ2-6; the D gene is possibly TRBD1 (6 bases). The sequence derives from an adult with an advanced solid tumor such as melanoma, head and neck, liver or kidney cancer. The starting material was CD4+ or CD8+ T cells sorted from blood, obtained in a trial of the OX40 agonist ivuxolimab. The CDR3: CASNRGSSGANVLTF. The DNA for the CDR3 is TGTGCCAGCAATAGGGGGTCCTCTGGGGCCAACGTCCTGACTTTC.